This T cell receptor (beta chain) was captured by sequencing in a study of T cells in Graves' hyperthyroidism and ophthalmopathy (dated by TCRdb to about 2019). General notes on the study: Peripheral blood samples were taken at the time of initial diagnosis, prior to any treatment. A discovery cohort of fewer than 110 patients, 43 with Graves' ophthalmopathy and fewer than 65 with stable Graves' hyperthyroidism, was used to find distinguishing TCR V-J signatures. An independent validation cohort of around 19 hyperthyroidism patients and approximately 15 patients who later progressed to ophthalmopathy tested prospective prediction of ophthalmopathy. For training and testing, the 80 to 100 patients in the discovery cohort were randomly divided in a 7:3 ratio. According to the paper, TCR Vbeta CDR3 sequencing was carried out on about 140 peripheral blood samples, which came from about 45 ophthalmopathy, some 73 hyperthyroidism and about 17 progressor patients. After sampling, hyperthyroidism patients received methimazole starting at 30 mg daily, and ophthalmopathy patients received high-dose intravenous methylprednisolone. In addition, the study compared T-cell repertoires in thyroid tissue and in blood from roughly six Graves' hyperthyroidism patients. The paper as a whole reports these results and caveats: Sample size was not statistically predetermined, and blinding of investigators to group allocation was not performed. Blood samples also contained most of the expanded thyroid clonotypes (frequency above 0.001), which suggests that blood repertoires may reflect thyroid immune responses. In validation, the model predicted progression to ophthalmopathy a median of around six months before onset, with approximately 68% sensitivity and around 76% specificity. In cross-validation, a model built on a 13 V-J signature told ophthalmopathy apart from stable hyperthyroidism with less than 90% sensitivity and approximately 84% specificity, and in testing the same model reached 80%/75%.

The TCR beta CDR3 regions were amplified from the RNA transcripts. A first-round RT-PCR of the TCR CDR3 used the HTBI primer set with the Qiagen OneStep RT-PCR kit. The libraries were constructed in a second round of multiplex PCR and then size-selected and purified. Sequencing of the libraries was done on an Illumina HiSeq2000 using paired-end 100 bp reads. As for the original processing: Raw data were processed with SOAPnuke, discarding reads with adapters, uncalled bases, mean Phred below 15, or no exact constant-primer or identifier match. High-quality paired reads were merged using COPE v1.2.5, and each unique nucleotide sequence was defined as a clonotype. Clonotypes were aligned to IMGT TRBV, TRBD and TRBJ reference segments using MiTCR v1.1. Only V-J combinations with frequency above 0.0001, covering 98% to 99.2% of repertoires, were analysed. The TCS score was defined as F50 (clonal expansion) divided by E x V (chaos), with BLOSUM62-based TCRdist calculated between CDR3 peptides within each V-J. Welch's t-statistics and random forest reduced just over 500 V-J features to roughly 13, which were used in a naive Bayes classifier (R e1071). TCRdb reprocessing: public reads trimmed at Q25 with fastp, clones called with MiXCR, in-frame beta chains kept. Each CDR3 protein gets just one entry, which takes the most common genes and DNA from the rows behind it. TCRdb assigned the V and J calls; the authors' analysis was not used. The sample table contains a few hundred thousand distinct CDR3 sequences; only one count was recorded for roughly 19% of them. 39% of the sample lies in the top ten.

Comments on this clonotype: The antigen it binds to is not known. Base-call qualities are not available, and no considerably larger clone is one nucleotide away.

Moderately to severely active disease, a Clinical Activity Score of at least 3, a NOSPECS grade of at least 4, and a duration under 3 months were present in ophthalmopathy patients. Any patient with an uncontrolled infection, another autoimmune disease, pregnancy or lactation was excluded. Diagnoses were based on clinical symptoms, serum thyroxine and TRAb, thyroid ultrasound and orbital computed tomography. Ficoll-Paque density gradient centrifugation was used to isolate PBMCs from about 9 ml of fresh peripheral blood. Trizol reagent was used to extract total RNA, and RNA quality was then checked on an Agilent 2100 Bioanalyzer. The sample consisted of blood. This TCR came from a man over 45 with Graves' ophthalmopathy.

The DNA is as follows: TGTGCCAGCAGTGCCGTCGGGGGGGCGACAGATACGCAGTATTTT. Translated, this is CASSAVGGATDTQYF. The chain is assembled from TRBV6-1 and TRBJ2-3; 8 bases in between match TRBD2. The germline V gene encodes CDR1 MNHNS and CDR2 SASEGT. CDR3 length: 15 amino acids, cysteine to phenylalanine. Of all the DNA, just the CDR3 is kept, 45 bases in frame from base 1. V ends up 4 bases short and J 3 bases short, with an unmatched junction base count of 6.